The 7 T cell receptor beta chains reported below all come from one sample, sequenced in a study of shared clonotypes between healthy human individuals. Profiling relied on immunoSEQ multiplex PCR, and the TCRdb table lists in-frame clones only, not all of them. The repertoire holds fewer than 700,000 clones, with around 78% as singletons. The sequencing input was PBMCs. Receptors were obtained from a woman in her thirties or forties in good health. Some clones in this sample may be carry-over from other donors' samples.

The chain has TRBV27 and TRBJ2-5; 8 bases agree with TRBD2. Gene TRBJ2-7 matches the end of the DNA better, so the J call may be wrong. Germline loops: CDR1 MNHEY, CDR2 SMNVEV (reference sequence). This CDR3 has 16 amino acids. The CDR3 DNA reads as TGTGCCAGCAGTTCCCCTGGGGGCGGGAGGCGCTACGAGCAGTACTTC. This sequence encodes CASSSPGGGRRYEQYF.

The V call is TRBV5-8, the J call TRBJ1-5; possibly TRBD1 for D (6 bases). The germline gives CDR1 SGHTS, CDR2 YDEGEE. With 1 base removed from V and 9 bases from J, the gap between germline ends came to 14 bases. The CDR3 is 14 amino acids. The CDR3 region has the DNA TGTGCCAGCAGCTTGACGCAGGGGCCCCGGCCCCAGCATTTT. Translation gives CASSLTQGPRPQHF.

The chain combines TRBV5-6 with TRBJ2-3, with 8 bases aligning to TRBD1. CDR1 and CDR2 (germline): SGHDT, YYEEEE. The V segment lost 4 bases and the J segment 4 bases; nucleotides outside the gene matches: 2. The CDR3 covers 13 residues. DNA of the CDR3: TGTGCCAGCAGCGACAGGGGCCCAGATACGCAGTATTTT. Protein sequence: CASSDRGPDTQYF.

The rearrangement joins TRBV9 to TRBJ1-3, with D perhaps matching TRBD1 (5 bases). The germline V gene has CDR1 SGDLS and CDR2 YYNGEE. There are 15 residues in the CDR3. Trimming left V 0 bases short and J 10 bases short, with 17 bases between. This chain's CDR3 is CASSVADAGGRTIYF. In nucleotides, the CDR3 is TGTGCCAGCAGCGTAGCAGATGCGGGGGGGAGAACCATATATTTT.

This clone was seen a few times. A much larger clone is a single base away; this may be a read error. The chain is built from TRBV4-1 and TRBJ2-7, with D perhaps matching TRBD2 (6 bases). The V end was cut by 4 bases, the J end by 0 bases, with 19 bases between. This CDR3 comprises 17 residues. Germline CDR1 MGHRA, CDR2 YSYEKL. The CDR3: CASSLGVVGGRSYEQYF. DNA of the CDR3: TGCGCCAGCAGCCTGGGAGTCGTCGGGGGACGCTCCTACGAGCAGTACTTC.

The chain has TRBV7-3 and TRBJ2-2, with D possibly being TRBD2 (5 bases). Germline V lookup: CDR1 SGHTA, CDR2 FQGTGA. Trimming took off 5 bases at V and 6 bases at J, with 22 bases between the two ends. The CDR3 contains 17 residues. For the CDR3, the DNA is TGTGCCAGCAGCCCGCGGATTAGCGCTCTCTCCGCCGGGGAGCTGTTTTTT. Translating it yields CASSPRISALSAGELFF.

This sequence joins TRBV11-3 and TRBJ2-5; 7 nucleotides agree with TRBD1. Per germline, CDR1 SGHNT and CDR2 YENEEA. The CDR3 consists of 15 residues. The junction had 7 bases not matched to a gene; V was cut back by 4 bases and J by 2 bases. CDR3 bases: TGTGCCAGCAGCTCAGGGGGACAAAGTCAAGAGACCCAGTACTTC. This gives the protein CASSSGGQSQETQYF.